A single sample gave rise to the 23 T cell receptor beta chains below, sequenced in a study of T-cell memory formation after mild COVID-19. MiXCR, run by TCRdb on the 5' RACE reads, gives a single entry per CDR3 protein. Of roughly 450,000 distinct CDR3 sequences listed, around a sixth are singletons. Sequencing input: PBMCs or a T cell subset sorted from them (not recorded which). The receptors here all came from an adult woman who had mild COVID-19 (a few samples of this study predate the infection). Cell type and time point are not known.

Only a few counts were recorded for this clonotype. The V gene is TRBV5-1, the J gene TRBJ2-1, with no clear D. This CDR3 is 15 amino acids long. Per the germline V gene, CDR1 is SGHRS and CDR2 is YFSETQ. The V end lost 3 bases, the J end lost 6 bases, and 16 bases lay between the germline ends. The CDR3 here is CASSSGPSLPNEQFF. The CDR3 DNA sequence: TGCGCCAGCAGCTCTGGACCGAGCCTACCCAATGAGCAGTTCTTC.

A few counts support this clonotype. The rearrangement uses TRBV27 and TRBJ2-3, with TRBD1 identical over 8 bases. Germline CDR1 and CDR2: MNHEY and SMNVEV (reference sequence). Trimming cost V 7 bases and J 0 bases; bases outside gene matches: 12. This CDR3 is 17 amino acids long. CDR3 in amino acids: CASKRQGRTTSTDTQYF. In DNA form, the CDR3 reads TGTGCCAGCAAACGACAGGGGCGAACTACTAGCACAGATACGCAGTATTTT.

The genes are TRBV5-6 and TRBJ2-5; 7 positions agree with TRBD2. Germline trimming cut 4 bases from V and 5 bases from J; bases unmatched to any gene: 8. This CDR3 has 14 amino acids. The V gene's germline CDR1 is SGHDT and CDR2 YYEEEE. The CDR3 loop reads CASSAGLQGETQYF. The CDR3 region has the DNA TGTGCCAGCAGCGCGGGACTACAAGGGGAGACCCAGTACTTC.

The chain couples TRBV7-3 to TRBJ2-5, with D maybe TRBD2 (7 bases). Trimming removed 8 bases from V and 1 base from J, with 11 bases in between. The CDR3 is 13 residues long. Germline CDR1 reads SGHTA; CDR2 reads FQGTGA. The CDR3 loop reads CASGRGAQETQYF. Written as DNA, the CDR3 is TGTGCCAGCGGGAGGGGGGCCCAAGAGACCCAGTACTTC.

The CDR3 sequence: CASSEGNRGVYEQYF. For the CDR3, the DNA is TGTGCCAGCAGTGAAGGTAACAGGGGGGTGTACGAGCAGTACTTC. V and J are TRBV25-1 and TRBJ2-7; 8 bases agree with TRBD1. The CDR3 has 15 residues. Germline-derived CDR1 and CDR2 are MGHDK and SYGVNS. V lost 2 bases to trimming and J lost 4 bases; unmatched junction nucleotides: 7.

This rearrangement joins TRBV3-1 to TRBJ2-7; D unclear. Between the trimmed V and J ends, which lost 1 base and 12 bases, there was a span of 13 bases. Per the germline V gene, CDR1 is LGHDT and CDR2 is YNNKEL (reference sequence). CDR3 length: 12 amino acids. DNA of the CDR3: TGTGCCAGCAGCCAAGGAGGTGGGGAATCGTACTTC. Its translation: CASSQGGGESYF.

The chain is built from TRBV7-2 and TRBJ2-5, with 7 bases lining up with TRBD1. V lost 5 bases and J lost 5; bases outside the gene matches: 5. Germline CDR1 reads SGHTA; CDR2 reads FQGNSA. The length of the CDR3 is 13 residues. This chain's CDR3 is CASSNGQAETQYF. The CDR3 DNA reads as TGTGCCAGCAGCAACGGACAGGCGGAGACCCAGTACTTC.

This clonotype has ten or more counts. The chain employs TRBV7-3 and TRBJ2-3, with D possibly being TRBD2 (5 bases). This CDR3 spans 14 amino acids. V was trimmed by 2 bases and J by 6 bases, leaving 12 bases between them. Germline CDR1 reads SGHTA; CDR2 reads FQGTGA. The CDR3 DNA reads as TGTGCCAGCAGCTTAGGCGGTAGCGCTGATACGCAGTATTTT. Encoded protein: CASSLGGSADTQYF.

This clonotype was seen a few times. The chain links TRBV9 to TRBJ2-1; D may be TRBD1 or TRBD2 (5 bases each). V was shortened by 8 bases and J by 8 bases, with 14 bases between the two germline ends. The CDR3 contains 12 residues. Per germline, CDR1 SGDLS and CDR2 YYNGEE. Written as DNA, the CDR3 is TGTGCCAGTCAGACCCGGGGCGATGAGCAGTTCTTC. Protein product: CASQTRGDEQFF.

This clonotype has just one count. A read error may explain this, as a much larger clone is one base away. This sequence joins TRBV12-3 or TRBV12-4 and TRBJ2-1; TRBD1 is a possible D gene (5 bases). The CDR3 runs to 15 residues. Trimming left V 5 bases short and J 8 bases short, with 19 bases between. The CDR3 protein is CASSPRQWARDEQFF. The CDR3 DNA follows: TGTGCCAGCAGTCCGCGACAGTGGGCGCGAGATGAGCAGTTCTTC.

The chain employs TRBV27 and TRBJ1-2, with D tentatively TRBD1 (6 bases). This CDR3 has 13 residues. Germline V CDR1 and CDR2: MNHEY, SMNVEV (reference sequence). Trimming left V 6 bases short and J 4 bases short, with 12 bases between. CDR3 sequence (DNA): TGTGCCAGCAGATGGCAGGGGTCCTATGGCTACACCTTC. Translation: CASRWQGSYGYTF.

This clonotype was counted a few times. V gene TRBV30 combines with J gene TRBJ2-4; no clear D. The germline V and J ends were trimmed by 0 bases and 0 bases, with 9 bases remaining between them. Germline values: CDR1 GTSNPN, CDR2 SVGIG (reference sequence). The length of the CDR3 is 15 residues. The chain's CDR3 is CAWSVSSVAKNIQYF. In DNA, the CDR3 is TGTGCCTGGAGTGTATCGTCGGTAGCCAAAAACATTCAGTACTTC.

The chain couples TRBV7-8 to TRBJ1-2; 11 bases agree with TRBD1. The CDR3 contains 15 residues. Germline V gene lookup returns CDR1 SGHVS and CDR2 FQNEAQ. J gave up 4 bases and V 1 base, and 2 bases lay outside the gene matches. The CDR3 loop is CASSLVGTGGYGYTF. Here the CDR3 DNA reads TGTGCCAGCAGCTTAGTGGGGACAGGGGGCTATGGCTACACCTTC. The full variable domain, completed using reference TRBV7-8 and TRBJ1-2, is GAGVSQSPRYKVAKRGQDVALRCDPISGHVSLFWYQQALGQGPEFLTYFQNEAQLDKSGLPSDRFFAERPEGSVSTLKIQRTQQEDSAVYLCASSLVGTGGYGYTFGSGTRLTVV.

Only a few counts were recorded for this clonotype. The chain carries TRBV18 and TRBJ1-1, with D perhaps TRBD1 (6 bases). CDR3 length: 14 residues. Germline V gene sequence: CDR1 KGHSH, CDR2 LQKENI. V lost 6 bases and J 1 base, leaving 12 bases between the germline ends. The CDR3, as DNA: TGTGCCAGCTCCGCGACAGGAACGAACACTGAAGCTTTCTTT. Residues: CASSATGTNTEAFF.

This clonotype was recorded a few times. The chain is built from TRBV27 and TRBJ2-4; possible D gene TRBD2, 6 bases. This CDR3 spans 13 amino acids. V shed 4 bases and J shed 6 bases, with 10 bases lying between them. Germline assignment: CDR1 MNHEY and CDR2 SMNVEV (reference sequence). The CDR3 spells CASSWGERNIQYF. In DNA form, the CDR3 reads TGTGCCAGCAGTTGGGGGGAGAGAAACATTCAGTACTTC.

Ten or more counts support this clonotype. The V call is TRBV5-1, the J call TRBJ2-5; D may be TRBD2 (5 bases). The CDR3 sequence is 16 residues long. The V gene lost 4 bases and the J gene lost 5 bases, with 21 bases spanning the gap. CDR1 and CDR2 from the germline V gene are SGHRS and YFSETQ. The CDR3 DNA reads TGCGCCAGCAGCCTGGGTGTCGTGGGAGCGGTGGAGACCCAGTACTTC. Its translation is CASSLGVVGAVETQYF.

This chain connects TRBV4-3 to TRBJ2-7, with D possibly TRBD1 on 5 matching bases. Per the germline V gene, CDR1 is LGHNA and CDR2 is YSLEER. V was shortened by 0 bases and J by 7 bases, with 16 bases between the two germline ends. This CDR3 region has 15 residues. CDR3 nucleotide sequence: TGCGCCAGCAGCCAAGATTACGACAGTACTAAGGAGCAGTACTTC. It translates to CASSQDYDSTKEQYF.

This chain connects TRBV18 to TRBJ2-1; D is possibly TRBD1 (5 bases). The CDR3 sequence is 16 residues long. Germline V gene data show CDR1 as KGHSH and CDR2 as LQKENI. V lost 6 bases to trimming and J lost 1 base, with 16 bases between them. The CDR3 DNA follows: TGTGCCAGCTCTCCGACAGAGAAACGGTCCTACAATGAGCAGTTCTTC. It specifies CASSPTEKRSYNEQFF.

Comments on this clonotype: One end of the junction fails to match germline, which may point to a read error. The V gene is TRBV7-8, the J gene TRBJ1-1, with D tentatively TRBD1 (6 bases). CDR1 and CDR2 (germline): SGHVS, FQNEAQ. The CDR3 has 16 residues. CDR3 bases: TGTGCCAGCAGCCTCCGGCCGACAGGACTGAACGCTGAAGCTTTCTTT. Protein: CASSLRPTGLNAEAFF.

This chain uses TRBV7-3 with TRBJ2-3, with D unclear. Germline-derived CDR1 and CDR2 are SGHTA and FQGTGA. Trimming removed 1 base from V and 0 bases from J, with 8 bases in between. CDR3 length: 15 amino acids. CDR3 loop: CASSLIVSSTDTQYF. CDR3 nucleotide sequence: TGTGCCAGCAGCTTAATAGTTTCTAGCACAGATACGCAGTATTTT.

This chain connects TRBV12-3 or TRBV12-4 to TRBJ1-2; perhaps TRBD1 as D (5 bases). This CDR3 contains 13 residues. The ends were cut back, 8 bases at V and 4 bases at J, with 14 bases in the middle. The CDR3 spells CASGGMGGYGYTF. The CDR3 coding sequence is TGTGCCAGCGGAGGTATGGGGGGCTATGGCTACACCTTC.

On this clonotype: The CDR3 carries no conserved terminal phenylalanine or tryptophan, so it likely arises from a read error. The chain employs TRBV18 and TRBJ2-1; D not certain. The CDR3 extends over 15 amino acids. The germline V gene has CDR1 KGHSH and CDR2 LQKENI. Trimming took off 3 bases at V and 5 bases at J, with 14 bases between the two ends. The CDR3 nucleotides read TGTGCCAGCTCACCGGGCCAAACAGTTGACAATGAGCAGTTCATC. This translates into CASSPGQTVDNEQFI.

V is TRBV2 and J is TRBJ1-3, with 7 bases that match TRBD1. This CDR3 region has 14 residues. V gave up 5 bases and J gave up 2 bases; unmatched junction bases: 3. CDR1 SNHLY and CDR2 FYNNEI come from the germline V gene. The CDR3 coding sequence is TGTGCCAGCAGTCTGACAGGGACTGGAAACACCATATATTTT. It specifies CASSLTGTGNTIYF.